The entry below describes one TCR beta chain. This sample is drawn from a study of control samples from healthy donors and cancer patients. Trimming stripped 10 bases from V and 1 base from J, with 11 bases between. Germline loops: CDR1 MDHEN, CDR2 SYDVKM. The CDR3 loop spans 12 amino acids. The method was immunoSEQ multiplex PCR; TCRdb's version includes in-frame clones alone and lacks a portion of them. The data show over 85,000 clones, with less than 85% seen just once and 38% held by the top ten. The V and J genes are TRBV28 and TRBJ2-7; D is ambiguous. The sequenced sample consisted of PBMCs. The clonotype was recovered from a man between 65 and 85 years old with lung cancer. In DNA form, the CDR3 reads TGTGCCACCCATAGGGATTCCTACGAGCAGTACTTC. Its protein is CATHRDSYEQYF. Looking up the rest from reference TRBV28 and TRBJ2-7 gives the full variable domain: DVKVTQSSRYLVKRTGEKVFLECVQDMDHENMFWYRQDPGLGLRLIYFSYDVKMKEKGDIPEGYSVSREKKERFSLILESASTNQTSMYLCATHRDSYEQYFGPGTRLTVT.